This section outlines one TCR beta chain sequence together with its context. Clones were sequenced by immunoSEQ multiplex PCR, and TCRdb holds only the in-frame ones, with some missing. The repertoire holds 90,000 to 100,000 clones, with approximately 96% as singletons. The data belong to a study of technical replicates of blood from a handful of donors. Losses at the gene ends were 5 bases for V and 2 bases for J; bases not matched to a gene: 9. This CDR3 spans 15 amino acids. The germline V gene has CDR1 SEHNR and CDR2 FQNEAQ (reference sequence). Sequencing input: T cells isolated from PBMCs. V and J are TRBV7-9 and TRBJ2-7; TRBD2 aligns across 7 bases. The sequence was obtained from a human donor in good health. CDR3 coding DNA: TGTGCCAGCAGCCCACCCGCGGGAGCCACCTACGAGCAGTACTTC. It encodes CASSPPAGATYEQYF.